This paragraph covers one T cell receptor beta chain sequence. The antigen is unknown. This sample includes further DNA sequences coding for the same CDR3. TCRdb's copy holds only in-frame clones and misses some; the assay was immunoSEQ multiplex PCR. The sample holds 50,000 to 65,000 clones, less than 90% seen once. The CDR3 contains 16 residues. V was clipped by 5 bases and J by 3 bases, with 21 bases between them. Germline V gene sequence: CDR1 GTSNPN, CDR2 SVGIG (reference sequence). The data are from a study of OX40 agonist ivuxolimab in advanced cancers. Study overall: Hepatocellular carcinoma, melanoma, renal cell or head and neck cancer affected the dose-escalation patients. One hepatocellular carcinoma and a couple of cutaneous melanoma patients partially responded. Study results and caveats: In general, CD8+ T cells held more expanded clones than CD4+ did, on average. Expanded peripheral T-cell antigen specificity went undetermined.

The sequence was obtained from an adult with an advanced solid tumor such as melanoma, head and neck, liver or kidney cancer. The rearrangement uses TRBV30 and TRBJ2-3; possible D gene TRBD2, 6 bases. Sequences were derived from CD4+ or CD8+ T cells sorted from blood, sampled in a trial of the OX40 agonist ivuxolimab. CDR3 coding DNA: TGTGCCTGGGTGGTGGGGGGTCGCCACGGTACAGATACGCAGTATTTT. Protein product: CAWVVGGRHGTDTQYF.